This entry lists 23 T cell receptor beta chains sequenced from one sample in a study of spatial heterogeneity in lung cancer. Their specific antigens are unknown. The study's findings and limits: Intratumoral expanded alpha and beta TCR counts were found to track tumor mutation counts.

Time point here: sample taken at primary tumor resection. TCRdb reanalysed the 5' RACE reads using MiXCR and keeps one entry per CDR3 protein. Among some 9,900 distinct CDR3 sequences listed, roughly 12% were seen once. The input for sequencing was lung tumor tissue, taken at surgery. These TCRs come from a male donor with early-stage non-small cell lung cancer.

This clonotype rates as medium-sized. A library made for alpha chains picked up this beta chain off target, so its size means little. This chain links TRBV29-1 with TRBJ2-1; 8 nucleotides agree with TRBD1. V dropped 4 bases and J dropped 6; count of bases not matched to a gene: 5. The CDR3 extends over 13 amino acids. From germline, CDR1 is SQVTM and CDR2 ANQGSEA. The CDR3 loop reads CSVGGGTGNEQFF. For the CDR3, the DNA is TGCAGCGTTGGAGGCGGGACAGGCAATGAGCAGTTCTTC.

This clonotype was counted at least ten times. Little can be read into the size of this beta chain, an off-target read in a library designed for alpha chains. The rearrangement uses TRBV5-1 and TRBJ2-3, with TRBD1 identical over 8 bases. This CDR3 is built from 15 residues. CDR1 and CDR2 from the germline V gene are SGHRS and YFSETQ. With 1 base clipped from V and 4 bases from J, the junction kept 5 bases outside the gene matches. CDR3 DNA sequence: TGCGCCAGCAGCTTGACAGGGGGAGATTCAGATACGCAGTATTTT. Amino acid sequence: CASSLTGGDSDTQYF. The full variable domain, completed using reference TRBV5-1 and TRBJ2-3, is KAGVTQTPRYLIKTRGQQVTLSCSPISGHRSVSWYQQTPGQGLQFLFEYFSETQRNKGNFPGRFSGRQFSNSRSEMNVSTLELGDSALYLCASSLTGGDSDTQYFGPGTRLTVL.

A remark on this clonotype: This beta chain lies outside the target of a library built for alpha chains; its clone size means little. The rearrangement joins TRBV13 to TRBJ1-2; 11 nucleotides agree with TRBD1. Germline V gene sequence: CDR1 PRHDT, CDR2 FYEKMQ (reference sequence). V lost 7 bases to trimming and J lost 6 bases; unmatched junction nucleotides: 10. The CDR3 sequence is 15 residues long. CDR3 in DNA: TGTGCCAGCAAGCCTTTAGGACAGGGGGCGAATGGCTACACCTTC. Its protein is CASKPLGQGANGYTF. Filled out from reference TRBV13 and TRBJ1-2, the complete variable domain reads AAGVIQSPRHLIKEKRETATLKCYPIPRHDTVYWYQQGPGQDPQFLISFYEKMQSDKGSIPDRFSAQQFSDYHSELNMSSLELGDSALYFCASKPLGQGANGYTFGSGTRLTVV.

This clonotype was found many times. This beta chain is off target for a library built for alpha chains, so its abundance means little. V gene TRBV20-1 combines with J gene TRBJ1-1; 8 nucleotides line up with TRBD1. The V segment lost 3 bases and the J segment 3 bases; nucleotides outside the gene matches: 3. The CDR3 has 13 amino acids. The germline V gene has CDR1 DFQATT and CDR2 SNEGSKA (reference sequence). The CDR3 region has the DNA TGCAGTGCTAGGGGACAGGTAGACACTGAAGCTTTCTTT. Protein product: CSARGQVDTEAFF.

This clonotype was seen at least ten times. Found in a library prepared for alpha chains, this beta chain is an off-target read, and its abundance has little meaning. J is TRBJ1-1 and V is TRBV19; D remains ambiguous. Germline V gene sequence: CDR1 LNHDA, CDR2 SQIVND (reference sequence). V lost 7 bases to trimming and J lost 1 base, with 16 bases between them. This CDR3 region has 15 residues. The CDR3 loop is CASTTTPWANTEAFF. The CDR3 DNA reads TGTGCCAGTACCACGACCCCATGGGCGAACACTGAAGCTTTCTTT.

There are many counts of this clonotype. In a library made to pick up alpha chains, this beta chain is a stray read with a size that means little. The chain links TRBV3-1 to TRBJ1-1, with D possibly matching TRBD1 (5 bases). This CDR3 is 13 amino acids long. Germline V gives CDR1 LGHDT, CDR2 YNNKEL (reference sequence). Trimming pared 6 bases from V and 1 base from J, leaving 9 bases between. CDR3 amino acids: CASSPTENTEAFF. The CDR3 nucleotides are TGTGCCAGCAGTCCGACAGAGAACACTGAAGCTTTCTTT.

This clonotype has at least ten counts. This beta chain came through as a stray read in a library set up for alpha chains, and its size says little. The V and J genes are TRBV3-1 and TRBJ1-3; the D gene is possibly TRBD1 (5 bases). V lost 2 bases, J lost 2 bases, and 7 bases lay in between. CDR1 is LGHDT, CDR2 YNNKEL, per germline (reference sequence). The CDR3 is 14 residues long. The CDR3, as DNA: TGTGCCAGCAGCCAACGAGGGGCTGGAAACACCATATATTTT. This translates into CASSQRGAGNTIYF.

This clonotype showed up many times. This beta chain is an off-target read within a library intended for alpha chains, so its frequency means little. J is TRBJ1-2 and V is TRBV7-9, with 7 bases matching TRBD1. The V segment lost 10 bases and the J segment 2 bases; nucleotides outside the gene matches: 7. The germline CDR1 and CDR2 sequences are SEHNR and FQNEAQ (reference sequence). This CDR3 is built from 13 residues. CDR3 loop: CATSGTENYGYTF. CDR3 bases: TGTGCCACCTCCGGGACAGAAAACTATGGCTACACCTTC.

To note about this clonotype: This beta chain is an unintended read in a library built for alpha chains; its size means little. The chain links TRBV5-5 to TRBJ2-7; possibly TRBD1 for D (6 bases). The CDR3 contains 15 residues. Trimming removed 4 bases from V and 0 bases from J, with 14 bases in between. Germline CDR1 is SGHKS and CDR2 is YYEKEE (reference sequence). This CDR3 is CASSPPDRPSYEQYF. CDR3 coding DNA: TGTGCCAGCAGCCCCCCGGACAGACCCTCCTACGAGCAGTACTTC.

This clonotype has at least ten counts. Little can be read into the size of this beta chain, an off-target read in a library designed for alpha chains. The gene calls are TRBV5-6 and TRBJ2-7; no reliable D call. V lost 3 bases, J lost 6 bases, and 7 bases lay in between. The CDR3 spans 11 residues. Germline CDR1 is SGHDT and CDR2 is YYEEEE. The CDR3 DNA reads as TGTGCCAGCAGCTGGGAAGCCGAGCAGTACTTC. Amino acids: CASSWEAEQYF.

This clonotype qualifies as medium-sized. This beta chain lies outside the target of a library built for alpha chains; its clone size means little. This chain links TRBV7-6 with TRBJ1-1; no clear D gene. V lost 4 bases to trimming and J lost 3 bases, with 9 bases between them. The CDR3 sequence is 13 residues long. Germline V lookup: CDR1 SGHVS, CDR2 FNYEAQ. CDR3: CASSSQEHTEAFF. The CDR3 DNA reads as TGTGCCAGCAGCTCCCAGGAGCACACTGAAGCTTTCTTT.

This clonotype was seen ten or more times. The library was designed around alpha chains, so this beta chain is a stray read whose abundance carries little weight. J is TRBJ2-3 and V is TRBV9; the match to TRBD1 covers 8 bases. From germline, CDR1 is SGDLS and CDR2 YYNGEE. CDR3 length: 14 residues. Losses at the gene ends were 4 bases for V and 2 bases for J; bases not matched to a gene: 3. CDR3 bases: TGTGCCAGCAGCCCCAGGGGGCACACAGATACGCAGTATTTT. Translating gives CASSPRGHTDTQYF.

This clonotype was seen many times. A library prepared for alpha chains yielded this beta chain as an off-target read; its size is of little meaning. The J gene is TRBJ1-1, the V gene TRBV11-2; D may be TRBD1 (6 bases). The CDR3 runs 15 residues. Germline assignment: CDR1 SGHAT and CDR2 FQNNGV. Trimming left V 3 bases short and J 0 bases short, with 11 bases between. For the CDR3, the DNA is TGTGCCAGCAGCTTCTCGGACAGAATGAACACTGAAGCTTTCTTT. Protein: CASSFSDRMNTEAFF.

Judged by abundance, this clonotype is medium-sized. The size of this beta chain means little, since it is a stray read in a library made for alpha chains. V is TRBV27 and J is TRBJ2-1, with 14 bases that match TRBD2. Germline trimming cut 4 bases from V and 7 bases from J; bases unmatched to any gene: 9. Germline CDR1 and CDR2: MNHEY and SMNVEV (reference sequence). The CDR3 is made up of 17 amino acids. The CDR3 DNA reads as TGTGCCAGCAGTTCCGGGACTAGCGGGAGTTGGAGGAATGAGCAGTTCTTC. Encoded protein: CASSSGTSGSWRNEQFF.

This clonotype was observed many times. The size of this beta chain means little, since it is a stray read in a library made for alpha chains. The genes are TRBV5-1 and TRBJ2-7, with TRBD1 matching over 7 bases. CDR3 length: 12 amino acids. The V gene's germline CDR1 is SGHRS and CDR2 YFSETQ. Trimming at V came to 4 bases and at J to 12 bases, leaving 10 bases not matched to a gene. The CDR3 reads CASSIDRVLLYF. For the CDR3, the DNA is TGCGCCAGCAGCATCGACAGGGTCCTCCTGTACTTC.

This clonotype was seen repeatedly, ten times or more. Since the library was made to target alpha chains, this beta chain is a stray read and its abundance is not meaningful. The gene calls are TRBV20-1 and TRBJ1-2; 7 nucleotides align to TRBD1. The V gene's germline CDR1 is DFQATT and CDR2 SNEGSKA (reference sequence). The CDR3 extends over 15 amino acids. The junction had 7 bases not matched to a gene; V was cut back by 1 base and J by 2 bases. CDR3 sequence reads: CSARGQGRNNYGYTF. For the CDR3, the DNA is TGCAGTGCTAGAGGACAGGGAAGGAACAACTATGGCTACACCTTC.

This clonotype has a count of ten or more. Because the library targeted alpha chains, this beta chain is an off-target read whose size means little. CDR3 loop: CASSPPGQGTGELFF. The CDR3 nucleotides are TGTGCCAGCAGCCCCCCCGGACAGGGGACCGGGGAGCTGTTTTTT. The J gene is TRBJ2-2, the V gene TRBV9; 9 bases agree with TRBD1. Trimming cost V 4 bases and J 5 bases; bases outside gene matches: 6. This CDR3 has 15 amino acids. Germline CDR1 SGDLS, CDR2 YYNGEE.

At least ten counts were recorded for this clonotype. This beta chain represents an off-target read in a library built for alpha chains; its size is of limited meaning. This rearrangement joins TRBV29-1 to TRBJ2-7; TRBD1 matches 12 bases. V trimming: 5 bases; J trimming: 6 bases; junction bases outside the gene matches: 8. Germline assignment: CDR1 SQVTM and CDR2 ANQGSEA. The CDR3 contains 14 residues. CDR3 amino acids: CSVLSGTGGGEQYF. For the CDR3, the DNA is TGCAGCGTTTTGTCCGGGACAGGGGGCGGCGAGCAGTACTTC.

This clonotype was picked up many times. A library prepared for alpha chains yielded this beta chain as an off-target read; its size is of little meaning. This sequence joins TRBV20-1 and TRBJ1-1; D uncertain. Germline-derived CDR1 and CDR2 are DFQATT and SNEGSKA (reference sequence). Trimming removed 7 bases at V and 2 bases at J, with 14 bases between. The CDR3 consists of 13 residues. The CDR3 region is CSGSSGVNTEAFF. The DNA of the CDR3 is TGCAGTGGAAGTTCTGGGGTTAACACTGAAGCTTTCTTT.

By share, this clonotype ranks as medium-sized. This beta chain is an unintended read in a library built for alpha chains; its size means little. J is TRBJ2-7 and V is TRBV6-8; TRBD2 agrees at 10 bases. This CDR3 comprises 19 residues. Per the germline V gene, CDR1 is MNHGY and CDR2 is SAAAGT. The V and J ends lost 1 base and 1 base, in that order; junction bases with no gene match: 13. CDR3 amino acids: CASSYCSGRAPLWSYEQYF. In DNA, the CDR3 is TGTGCCAGCAGTTACTGCAGCGGGAGGGCCCCACTTTGGTCCTACGAGCAGTACTTC.

A note on this clonotype: Found in a library prepared for alpha chains, this beta chain is an off-target read, and its abundance has little meaning. The V gene is TRBV5-1, the J gene TRBJ2-3, with 7 bases matching TRBD2. This CDR3 is 15 amino acids long. CDR1 and CDR2 (germline): SGHRS, YFSETQ. V shed 2 bases, J shed 4 bases, and the junction held 7 bases outside the gene matches. The CDR3 DNA follows: TGCGCCAGCAGCTTTGCGGGGGACCGAGCAGATACGCAGTATTTT. Amino acids: CASSFAGDRADTQYF.

To note about this clonotype: This beta chain is a stray read from a library made for alpha chains; its abundance is not meaningful. The chain couples TRBV11-3 to TRBJ1-1; no definite D call. V lost 5 bases and J lost 0, with 16 bases in between. Germline-derived CDR1 and CDR2 are SGHNT and YENEEA. The CDR3 is 16 amino acids. CDR3 sequence reads: CASSRQDYHLNTEAFF. The CDR3 DNA is TGTGCCAGCAGCCGCCAGGACTACCATTTGAACACTGAAGCTTTCTTT.

This clonotype was counted ten times or more. With the library built for alpha chains, this beta chain is off target and its frequency is not meaningful. The V gene is TRBV11-2, the J gene TRBJ2-1; possible D gene TRBD2, 6 bases. This CDR3 has 16 amino acids. The V end was cut by 5 bases, the J end by 5 bases, with 19 bases between. Germline V lookup: CDR1 SGHAT, CDR2 FQNNGV. The CDR3 nucleotides read TGTGCCAGCAGCCAGCTCGGGGGTGGGATGAACAATGAGCAGTTCTTC. Amino acid sequence: CASSQLGGGMNNEQFF.